The clone carrying this T cell receptor (beta chain) has just one count. The antigen remains undetermined. The sample is drawn from a study of OX40 agonist ivuxolimab in advanced cancers. Overall study context: Ivuxolimab was administered intravenously to patients at 0.01 to 10 mg/kg every 2 weeks. Three partial responders included one hepatocellular carcinoma patient and two cutaneous melanoma patients.

There are 12 residues in the CDR3. Germline-derived CDR1 and CDR2 are SQVTM and ANQGSEA. V lost 4 bases to trimming and J lost 7 bases, with 13 bases between them. Whole-study results and caveats: Both blood CD4+ and CD8+ T cells showed clonal growth by week 6 at 0.1 to 3.0 mg/kg.

Generated by immunoSEQ multiplex PCR, the TCRdb table keeps only in-frame clones and is missing some. The sample has roughly 76,000 clones, approximately 85% seen once. The sample was CD4+ or CD8+ T cells sorted from blood, taken in a trial of the OX40 agonist ivuxolimab. The receptor's source is an adult with an advanced solid tumor such as melanoma, head and neck, liver or kidney cancer. The rearrangement joins TRBV29-1 to TRBJ2-5, with a weak D call TRBD1 (6 bases). CDR3 sequence reads: CSVVGGRGTQYF. For the CDR3, the DNA is TGCAGCGTTGTTGGGGGCCGAGGGACCCAGTACTTC. The whole variable domain, remainder taken from reference TRBV29-1 and TRBJ2-5, is SAVISQKPSRDICQRGTSLTIQCQVDSQVTMMFWYRQQPGQSLTLIATANQGSEATYESGFVIDKFPISRPNLTFSTLTVSNMSPEDSSIYLCSVVGGRGTQYFGPGTRLLVL.